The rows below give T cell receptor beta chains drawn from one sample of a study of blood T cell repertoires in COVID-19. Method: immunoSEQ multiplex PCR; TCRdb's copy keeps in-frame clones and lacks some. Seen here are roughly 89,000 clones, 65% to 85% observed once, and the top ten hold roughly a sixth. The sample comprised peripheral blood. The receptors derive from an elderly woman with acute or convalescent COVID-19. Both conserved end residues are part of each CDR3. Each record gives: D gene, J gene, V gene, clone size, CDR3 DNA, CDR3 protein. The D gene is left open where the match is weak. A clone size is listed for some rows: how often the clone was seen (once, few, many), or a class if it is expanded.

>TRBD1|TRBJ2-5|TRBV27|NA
TGTGCCAGCAGGGCATTAGGACAGGGCCAAGAGACCCAGTACTTC
CASRALGQGQETQYF
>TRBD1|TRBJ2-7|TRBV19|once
TGTGCCAGTAGAAAAGGGACAGTAGTCGAGCAGTACTTC
CASRKGTVVEQYF
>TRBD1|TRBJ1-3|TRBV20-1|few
TGCAGTGCTAGTAGGGACAGCATGAGCTCTGGAAACACCATATATTTT
CSASRDSMSSGNTIYF
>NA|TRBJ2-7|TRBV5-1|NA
TGCGCCAGCAGACGCGCAGGACAGGAGGGCTACGAGCAGTACTTC
CASRRAGQEGYEQYF
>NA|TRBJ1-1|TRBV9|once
TGTGCCAGCAGCGTAGATGGAAGCTCCAACCGCGGGGCTTTCTTT
CASSVDGSSNRGAFF
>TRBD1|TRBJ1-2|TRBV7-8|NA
TGTGCCAGCAGCACGAAACCTGGGACAGGGAACTATGGCTACACCTTC
CASSTKPGTGNYGYTF
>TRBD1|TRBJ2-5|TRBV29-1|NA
TGCAGCGTTCGGACGGCAGGGGGAAACCAAGAGACCCAGTACTTC
CSVRTAGGNQETQYF
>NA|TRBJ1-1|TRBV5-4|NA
TGTGCCAGCAGCTCACAGGGTAGGGGGGCTTTCTTT
CASSSQGRGAFF
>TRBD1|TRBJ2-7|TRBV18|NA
TGTGCCAGCTCACACACAGGGGGTCCAACCTACGAGCAGTACTTC
CASSHTGGPTYEQYF
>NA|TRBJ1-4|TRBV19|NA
TGTGCCAGTAGAGTTGGGGCGCAAGGTGAAAAACTGTTTTTT
CASRVGAQGEKLFF
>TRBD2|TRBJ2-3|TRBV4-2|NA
TGTGCCAGCAGCCCCGGAGCGGGGGACACAGATACGCAGTATTTT
CASSPGAGDTDTQYF
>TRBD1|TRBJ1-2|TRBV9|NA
TGTGCCAGCAGCGTAGACGGGACAGGGAGAGGCTACACCTTC
CASSVDGTGRGYTF
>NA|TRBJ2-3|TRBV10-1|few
TGCGCCAGCAGTTTCAGGGAAAGCACAGATACGCAGTATTTT
CASSFRESTDTQYF
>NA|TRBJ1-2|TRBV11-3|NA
TGTGCCAGCAGCTTGGCCCCGGGGGTTTCGGGCTACACCTTC
CASSLAPGVSGYTF
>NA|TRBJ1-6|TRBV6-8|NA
TGTGCCAGCAGTTTGCAGGGTCCAAGCTCCTATAATTCACCCCTCCACTTT
CASSLQGPSSYNSPLHF
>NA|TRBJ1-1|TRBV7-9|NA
TGTGCCAGCAGCTCCAGGGAGGAGGCTGCCACTGAAGCTTTCTTT
CASSSREEAATEAFF
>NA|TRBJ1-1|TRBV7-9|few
TGTGCCAGCAGCCACACATCCCCGGTGCGGGGCACTGAAGCTTTCTTT
CASSHTSPVRGTEAFF
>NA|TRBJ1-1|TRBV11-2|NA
TGTGCCAGCAGCTTAGTTCGAGATTCGAACACTGAAGCTTTCTTT
CASSLVRDSNTEAFF
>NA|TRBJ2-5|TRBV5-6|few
TGTGCCAGCAGCTCAGATCTAGGTAGGCAAGAGACCCAGTACTTC
CASSSDLGRQETQYF
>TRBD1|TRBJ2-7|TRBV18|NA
TGTGCCAGCTCACCACTTACAGGGGGTTCCTACGAGCAGTACTTC
CASSPLTGGSYEQYF
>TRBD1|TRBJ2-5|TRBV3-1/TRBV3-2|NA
TGTGCCAGCAGCCCTACAGGGGGCACGACAGAGACCCAGTACTTC
CASSPTGGTTETQYF
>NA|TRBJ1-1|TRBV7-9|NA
TGTGCCAGCAGCTTAACAGGGAACACTGAAGCTTTCTTT
CASSLTGNTEAFF
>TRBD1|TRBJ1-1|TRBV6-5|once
TGTGCCAGCAAAACTTTACAGGGGGCAGGCACTGAAGCTTTCTTT
CASKTLQGAGTEAFF
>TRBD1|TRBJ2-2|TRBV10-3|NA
TGTGCCATAAGGGGACAGGGTGACACCGGGGAGCTGTTTTTT
CAIRGQGDTGELFF
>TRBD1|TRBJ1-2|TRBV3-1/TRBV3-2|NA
TGTGCCAGCAGCCAGGACCGGGACAGCGCCTTC
CASSQDRDSAF
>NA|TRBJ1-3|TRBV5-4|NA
TGTGCCAGCAGCTTGGGCAGGGGCGACGGAAACACCATATATTTT
CASSLGRGDGNTIYF
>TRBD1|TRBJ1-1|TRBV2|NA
TGTGCCAGCATAGTGGACAGGGGGCGCACTGAAGCTTTCTTT
CASIVDRGRTEAFF
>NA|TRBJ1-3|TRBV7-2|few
TGTGCCAGCAGCGAGGACAGCTCTGGAAACACCATATATTTT
CASSEDSSGNTIYF
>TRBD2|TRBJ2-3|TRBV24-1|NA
TGTGCCACCAGTGATAGGAGCGGGGGGCCTCTCACAGATACGCAGTATTTT
CATSDRSGGPLTDTQYF
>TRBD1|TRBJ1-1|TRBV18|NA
TGTGCCAGCTCACCCGACAGGGGGAACACTGAAGCTTTCTTT
CASSPDRGNTEAFF
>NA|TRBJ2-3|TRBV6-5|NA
TGTGCCAGCAGGTTGCGGAGCACAGATACGCAGTATTTT
CASRLRSTDTQYF
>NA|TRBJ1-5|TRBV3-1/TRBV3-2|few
TGTGCCAGCAGCGCCGGAAGCAGGGGCCCGAATCAGCCCCAGCATTTT
CASSAGSRGPNQPQHF
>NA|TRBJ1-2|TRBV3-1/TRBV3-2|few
TGTGCCAGCAGCCAAATAACAGGGACGTACACCTTC
CASSQITGTYTF
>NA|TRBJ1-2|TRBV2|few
TGTGCCAGCAGTGTACCCCCCGGGAATAACTATGGCTACACCTTC
CASSVPPGNNYGYTF
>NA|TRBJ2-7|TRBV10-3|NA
TGTGCCACCTGGGGCGGGGCTGGGTCCTACGAGCAGTACTTC
CATWGGAGSYEQYF
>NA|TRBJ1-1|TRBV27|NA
TGTGCCAGCAGTAAGACAGGGAACACTGAAGCTTTCTTT
CASSKTGNTEAFF
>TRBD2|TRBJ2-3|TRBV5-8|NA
TGTGCCAGCAGCGGGGGGGACGGATCGGGAGATACGCAGTATTTT
CASSGGDGSGDTQYF
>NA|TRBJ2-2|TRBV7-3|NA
TGTGCCAGCAGCTTAACGGCGGGGGCCTACACCGGGGAGCTGTTTTTT
CASSLTAGAYTGELFF
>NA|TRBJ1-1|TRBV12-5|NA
TGTGCTAGTGGCTGGGGACATTTGAACACTGAAGCTTTCTTT
CASGWGHLNTEAFF
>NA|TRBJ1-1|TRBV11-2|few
TGTGCCAGCAGCTTTCGAGCGCCGGGGACTGAAGCTTTCTTT
CASSFRAPGTEAFF
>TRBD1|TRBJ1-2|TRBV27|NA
TGTGCCAGCACCCCCGGGGGCGCAGGGGGCCTCCGGGGCTACACCTTC
CASTPGGAGGLRGYTF
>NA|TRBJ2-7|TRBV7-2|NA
TGTGCCAGCAGCGATCGGGTAAGGTGGTACGAGCAGTACTTC
CASSDRVRWYEQYF